The clone carrying this T cell receptor beta chain came up many times. Alongside a J-beta primer mix, a sample-barcoded 5' primer served in a second PCR lasting about 7 to 11 cycles. TCRdb re-derived calls from the 5' RACE reads in MiXCR, one entry per CDR3 protein. Of around 320,000 distinct CDR3 sequences detected, 25% to 30% appear once; the ten largest clones hold 29%. The source of the sample is a study of blood T cells in healthy people across ages. Study background: Per every two T cells, about one barcoded beta molecule was captured by template switching.

This CDR3 region has 14 residues. Between the trimmed V and J ends, which lost 10 bases and 2 bases, there was a span of 14 bases. Per germline, CDR1 SGHTA and CDR2 FQGTGA. This receptor was obtained from a woman in her seventies in good health. Input material: blood. The chain recombines TRBV7-3 with TRBJ2-2; D might be TRBD1 (6 bases). Written as DNA, the CDR3 is TGTGCCACAAGATTGGACAGAAACACCGGGGAGCTGTTTTTT. Translated, it gives CATRLDRNTGELFF.